These 18 T cell receptor beta chains were sequenced from one sample in a study of OX40 agonist ivuxolimab in advanced cancers. Data came from immunoSEQ multiplex PCR; TCRdb stores just in-frame clones and leaves some out. The sample has nearly 95,000 clones, 90% to 95% seen once. The material sequenced was CD4+ or CD8+ T cells sorted from blood, taken in a trial of the OX40 agonist ivuxolimab. These receptors all come from an adult with an advanced solid tumor such as melanoma, head and neck, liver or kidney cancer.

Worth noting for this clone: The sample holds other DNA sequences that translate to the same CDR3. V usage is TRBV6-5 and J usage is TRBJ2-2; 8 bases fit TRBD1. The CDR3 is 15 residues long. Germline trimming cut 2 bases from V and 6 bases from J; bases unmatched to any gene: 5. Germline V gene data show CDR1 as MNHEY and CDR2 as SVGAGI. The CDR3 spells CASSYPTTGAGELFF. CDR3 nucleotide sequence: TGTGCCAGCAGTTACCCGACGACAGGGGCCGGGGAGCTGTTTTTT.

The rearrangement links TRBV27 to TRBJ2-2, with TRBD1 matching 7 bases. The J segment lost 5 bases and the V segment lost 3 bases, leaving 6 bases of the junction unmatched. CDR3 length: 15 residues. Germline CDR1 reads MNHEY; CDR2 reads SMNVEV (reference sequence). DNA for the CDR3: TGTGCCAGCAGTTTTAGACAGGGCGGGACCGGGGAGCTGTTTTTT. It translates to CASSFRQGGTGELFF.

V and J are TRBV6-6 and TRBJ2-2, with D uncertain. This CDR3 spans 12 amino acids. Germline V CDR1 and CDR2: MNHNY, SVGAGI (reference sequence). The V and J ends lost 2 bases and 6 bases respectively, with 4 bases between them. CDR3 DNA sequence: TGTGCCAGCAGTTACGGACCCGGGGAGCTGTTTTTT. Its translation: CASSYGPGELFF.

The chain employs TRBV28 and TRBJ1-2; D is perhaps TRBD1 (5 bases). Germline V gene data show CDR1 as MDHEN and CDR2 as SYDVKM. Trimming took off 4 bases at V and 7 bases at J, with 13 bases between the two ends. The CDR3 is 13 residues long. The CDR3 nucleotides are TGTGCCAGCAGTTATGGACAATGGGCTGGCTACACCTTC. It translates to CASSYGQWAGYTF.

This clone was seen more than once but under ten times. The J gene is TRBJ1-4, the V gene TRBV4-3; D is ambiguous. There are 15 residues in the CDR3. The germline CDR1 and CDR2 sequences are LGHNA and YSLEER. V was shortened by 1 base and J by 6 bases, with 12 bases between the two germline ends. CDR3 nucleotide sequence: TGCGCCAGCAGCCAAGCCCACCGAGTCGATGAAAAACTGTTTTTT. Protein product: CASSQAHRVDEKLFF.

V and J are TRBV30 and TRBJ2-2; TRBD1 matches 7 bases. The germline V gene encodes CDR1 GTSNPN and CDR2 SVGIG (reference sequence). The CDR3 sequence is 11 residues long. The V gene end was trimmed by 5 bases and the J gene end by 15 bases; junction bases not matched to a gene: 9. CDR3 coding DNA: TGTGCCTGGCTACAACAGGGGTTGATGTTTTTT. As protein: CAWLQQGLMFF.

This clone was seen just once. The chain uses TRBV25-1 and TRBJ2-7; D perhaps matches TRBD1 (5 bases). Germline V gene sequence: CDR1 MGHDK, CDR2 SYGVNS. CDR3 size: 12 residues. Trimming removed 3 bases at V and 4 bases at J, with 7 bases between. The CDR3 sequence is CASSETAYEQYF. In DNA form, the CDR3 reads TGTGCCAGCAGTGAGACAGCTTACGAGCAGTACTTC.

The chain links TRBV6-1 to TRBJ2-7; 9 bases map to TRBD1. V shed 1 base, J shed 6 bases, and the junction held 4 bases outside the gene matches. Germline V lookup: CDR1 MNHNS, CDR2 SASEGT. This CDR3 region has 14 residues. In DNA, the CDR3 is TGTGCCAGCAGTGAAGGGTGGGACAGGGTCGAGCAGTACTTC. Translating it yields CASSEGWDRVEQYF.

The CDR3 DNA reads as TGTGCCAGCAGCCCGTTGGGTGGCGGGAGTGGGATCGTGTACGAGCAGTACTTC. This gives the protein CASSPLGGGSGIVYEQYF. The rearrangement links TRBV11-2 to TRBJ2-7; 7 bases align to TRBD2. V shed 5 bases and J 4 bases; nucleotides not matched to a gene: 20. In germline, CDR1 is SGHAT, CDR2 FQNNGV. The CDR3 totals 18 residues.

The V call is TRBV14, the J call TRBJ2-2, with D unresolved. The CDR3 sequence is 15 residues long. V was clipped by 4 bases and J by 2 bases, with 11 bases between them. Germline assignment: CDR1 SGHDN and CDR2 FVKESK. The CDR3 sequence: CASSLLGPNTGELFF. In DNA, the CDR3 is TGTGCCAGCAGCCTGCTCGGGCCCAACACCGGGGAGCTGTTTTTT.

The J gene is TRBJ1-4, the V gene TRBV27; TRBD1 matches at 8 bases. This CDR3 is 17 amino acids long. Trimming removed 2 bases from V and 6 bases from J; junction bases left unmatched: 11. Germline lookup yields CDR1 MNHEY and CDR2 SMNVEV (reference sequence). CDR3 in amino acids: CASSLTPGQGAYEKLFF. CDR3 DNA: TGTGCCAGCAGTTTAACCCCGGGGCAGGGGGCTTATGAAAAACTGTTTTTT.

The chain employs TRBV4-1 and TRBJ2-7; 14 bases line up with TRBD2. CDR3 size: 18 residues. The germline CDR1 and CDR2 sequences are MGHRA and YSYEKL. With 4 bases clipped from V and 0 bases from J, the junction kept 8 bases outside the gene matches. The CDR3 is CASSPRLAGGKSSYEQYF. Written as DNA, the CDR3 is TGCGCCAGCAGCCCCCGACTAGCGGGAGGGAAAAGCTCCTACGAGCAGTACTTC.

V and J are TRBV19 and TRBJ1-4; D is undetermined. Germline CDR1 LNHDA, CDR2 SQIVND (reference sequence). This CDR3 has 11 amino acids. The germline V and J ends were trimmed by 5 bases and 8 bases, with 6 bases remaining between them. The CDR3 bases are TGTGCCAGTAGTCTCGGGGAAAAACTGTTTTTT. Its translation is CASSLGEKLFF.

J is TRBJ1-2 and V is TRBV27; D is perhaps TRBD1 (5 bases). Germline-derived CDR1 and CDR2 are MNHEY and SMNVEV (reference sequence). V lost 5 bases, J lost 5 bases, and 12 bases lay in between. This CDR3 has 13 residues. CDR3 in amino acids: CASSLKGDYGYTF. The CDR3 region has the DNA TGTGCCAGCAGTCTAAAAGGGGATTATGGCTACACCTTC.

The CDR3 DNA is TGTGCCAGCAGTTACGGGTACCCCAGCACTGAAGCTTTCTTT. Amino acid sequence: CASSYGYPSTEAFF. The chain employs TRBV6-5 and TRBJ1-1; D unclear. The CDR3 sequence is 14 residues long. Between the trimmed V and J ends, which lost 2 bases and 4 bases, there was a span of 11 bases. Germline CDR1 and CDR2: MNHEY and SVGAGI.

J is TRBJ1-2 and V is TRBV19, with D possibly matching TRBD1 (5 bases). The CDR3 consists of 14 residues. The germline V gene has CDR1 LNHDA and CDR2 SQIVND (reference sequence). Trimming pared 4 bases from V and 4 bases from J, leaving 13 bases between. The CDR3 coding sequence is TGTGCCAGTAGTACTCGGACAAGCCCCTATGGCTACACCTTC. This codes for CASSTRTSPYGYTF.

This rearrangement joins TRBV5-6 to TRBJ1-1; TRBD1 agrees at 9 bases. With 0 bases clipped from V and 8 bases from J, the junction kept 5 bases outside the gene matches. CDR1 and CDR2 (germline): SGHDT, YYEEEE. The CDR3 runs 14 residues. DNA for the CDR3: TGTGCCAGCAGCTTGGATACAGGGGGCTCGGAAGCTTTCTTT. This encodes CASSLDTGGSEAFF.

The chain couples TRBV5-1 to TRBJ1-1; no reliable D call. Germline V gene sequence: CDR1 SGHRS, CDR2 YFSETQ. Trimming took off 5 bases at V and 1 base at J, with 12 bases between the two ends. The length of the CDR3 is 14 residues. Here the CDR3 reads CASSPRYTNTEAFF. The CDR3 DNA follows: TGCGCCAGCAGTCCGAGATACACGAACACTGAAGCTTTCTTT.